This T cell receptor (beta chain) was retrieved from a study of blood T cell repertoires in COVID-19. V lost 0 bases and J lost 6; bases outside the gene matches: 7. Germline V gene data show CDR1 as MNHNS and CDR2 as SASEGT. The CDR3 runs 15 residues. This table comes from immunoSEQ multiplex PCR, and its TCRdb copy is limited to in-frame clones, with some not included. In the table there are some 170,000 clones, 85% of which are singletons. The chain employs TRBV6-1 and TRBJ2-7; 8 bases agree with TRBD1. The sequenced material came from PBMCs or T cells enriched from blood (not recorded which). The receptor comes from a man between 35 and 55 years old who had recovered from COVID-19. This CDR3 reads CASSEALPTGGEQYF. The DNA for the CDR3 is TGTGCCAGCAGTGAAGCGCTTCCTACAGGGGGCGAGCAGTACTTC.